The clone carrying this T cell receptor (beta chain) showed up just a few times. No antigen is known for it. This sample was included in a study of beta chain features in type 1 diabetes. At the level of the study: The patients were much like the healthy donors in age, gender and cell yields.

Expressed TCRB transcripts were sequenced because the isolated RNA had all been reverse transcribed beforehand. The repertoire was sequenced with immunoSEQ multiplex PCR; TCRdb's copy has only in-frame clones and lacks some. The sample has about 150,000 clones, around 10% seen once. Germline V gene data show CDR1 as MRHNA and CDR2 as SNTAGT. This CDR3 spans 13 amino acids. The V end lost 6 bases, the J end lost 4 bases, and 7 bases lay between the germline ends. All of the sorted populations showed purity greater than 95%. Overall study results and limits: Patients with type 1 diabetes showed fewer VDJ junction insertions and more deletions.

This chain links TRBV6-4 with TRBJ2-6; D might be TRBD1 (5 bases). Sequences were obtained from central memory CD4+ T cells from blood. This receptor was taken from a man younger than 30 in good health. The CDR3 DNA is TGTGCCAGCAGCCGACAGGGGGCCAACGTCCTGACTTTC. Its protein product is CASSRQGANVLTF.